The 20 T cell receptor beta chains given below trace back to one sample, sequenced in a study of CD4 and CD8 cells across lung adenocarcinoma regions. One entry per CDR3 protein results from TCRdb running MiXCR on the PCR reads. This table holds approximately 16,000 distinct CDR3 sequences, around 50% found once. The sequenced sample consisted of CD8+ T cells from the center of a lung tumor. All receptors derive from a female donor with lung adenocarcinoma. The CD4 and CD8 labels of this study may be unreliable.

The CDR3 is CAGTLTGSGNIQYF. The CDR3, as DNA: TGTGCCGGCACCCTTACAGGGTCGGGGAACATTCAGTACTTC. V is TRBV30 and J is TRBJ2-4, with a tentative D call TRBD1 (6 bases). Germline loops: CDR1 GTSNPN, CDR2 SVGIG (reference sequence). Trimming cost V 8 bases and J 7 bases, with 21 bases left between them. The CDR3 sequence is 14 residues long.

Regarding this clonotype: One junction end disagrees with the germline gene, perhaps due to a read error. The chain carries TRBV6-1 and TRBJ2-4; either TRBD1 or TRBD2 may fit D (6 bases each). Germline V gene data show CDR1 as MNHNS and CDR2 as SASEGT. The CDR3 sequence is 16 residues long. DNA of the CDR3: TGTGCGAGCAGTGTGGAGGGGGTGTGGGGCAAAAACATTCAGTACTTC. It specifies CASSVEGVWGKNIQYF.

This clonotype was found many times. The CDR3 here is CASSQGVTYGYTF. DNA for the CDR3: TGTGCCAGCAGCCAAGGGGTCACCTATGGCTACACCTTC. The V call is TRBV14, the J call TRBJ1-2; unclear D gene. V shed 1 base and J shed 4 bases, with 7 bases lying between them. The CDR3 is 13 residues long. Germline V lookup: CDR1 SGHDN, CDR2 FVKESK.

The chain employs TRBV6-5 and TRBJ2-1, with 7 bases lining up with TRBD2. Losses at the gene ends were 0 bases for V and 5 bases for J; bases not matched to a gene: 4. This CDR3 has 15 residues. Per the germline V gene, CDR1 is MNHEY and CDR2 is SVGAGI. The CDR3 DNA follows: TGTGCCAGCAGTTACTCGGGAGGGACCCACAATGAGCAGTTCTTC. Protein product: CASSYSGGTHNEQFF.

The table lists this clonotype with many counts. This sequence joins TRBV5-1 and TRBJ2-2, with TRBD2 matching 11 bases. V lost 0 bases, J lost 3 bases, and 7 bases stayed unmatched. This CDR3 spans 18 amino acids. Per the germline V gene, CDR1 is SGHRS and CDR2 is YFSETQ. CDR3 bases: TGCGCCAGCAGCTTGGAAGGCCCTAGCGGGGGGTACACCGGGGAGCTGTTTTTT. Amino acid sequence: CASSLEGPSGGYTGELFF.

J is TRBJ1-2 and V is TRBV6-5, with TRBD1 matching over 8 bases. Germline assignment: CDR1 MNHEY and CDR2 SVGAGI. The CDR3 runs 17 residues. Unmatched junction bases numbered 14, after V lost 4 bases and J lost 4 bases. This chain's CDR3 is CASSSSPGQAAGYGYTF. CDR3 DNA sequence: TGTGCCAGCAGTTCCTCCCCGGGACAGGCAGCAGGCTATGGCTACACCTTC.

The J gene is TRBJ2-4, the V gene TRBV30; weak D call: TRBD2 (7 bases). CDR3 length equals 16 residues. CDR1 and CDR2 (germline): GTSNPN, SVGIG (reference sequence). V lost 1 base and J lost 0, with 13 bases in between. Written as DNA, the CDR3 is TGTGCCTGGAGTGGAGGGGGGGCCCGAGCCAAAAACATTCAGTACTTC. Protein: CAWSGGGARAKNIQYF.

The gene calls are TRBV12-3 or TRBV12-4 and TRBJ2-5, with 8 bases aligning to TRBD2. Losses at the gene ends were 3 bases for V and 11 bases for J; bases not matched to a gene: 11. This CDR3 has 14 amino acids. The CDR3 region has the DNA TGTGCCAGCAGTTTGTTGAGCGGGAGAAATGAGCAGTACTTC. Translated: CASSLLSGRNEQYF.

This clonotype was picked up a small number of times. The chain employs TRBV11-2 and TRBJ1-1; TRBD1 aligns across 7 bases. The germline V gene encodes CDR1 SGHAT and CDR2 FQNNGV. The J segment lost 5 bases and the V segment lost 4 bases, leaving 4 bases of the junction unmatched. There are 13 residues in the CDR3. CDR3 DNA sequence: TGTGCCAGCAGCTCCCAGGGGGGGACTGAAGCTTTCTTT. It specifies CASSSQGGTEAFF.

The chain is built from TRBV10-3 and TRBJ2-1; D is tentatively TRBD1 or TRBD2 (6 bases each). The DNA end is a closer match to TRBJ2-5, so the J assignment may be wrong. There are 16 residues in the CDR3. CDR1 is ENHRY, CDR2 SYGVKD, per germline. The DNA of the CDR3 is TGTGCCATCGCGGGGAACGGGGGCATTGGCCCGGATACCCAGTACTTC. It translates to CAIAGNGGIGPDTQYF.

The chain links TRBV20-1 to TRBJ1-2, with a tentative D call TRBD1 (6 bases). V dropped 1 base and J dropped 2 bases, with 11 bases sitting between them. Germline loops: CDR1 DFQATT, CDR2 SNEGSKA (reference sequence). This CDR3 has 14 residues. The CDR3 DNA sequence: TGCAGTGCTAGAGTACAGGGAGGGAACTATGGCTACACCTTC. Amino acids: CSARVQGGNYGYTF.

This clonotype was detected ten times or more. This chain connects TRBV4-1 to TRBJ2-7, with 8 nucleotides matching TRBD2. Germline V gene lookup returns CDR1 MGHRA and CDR2 YSYEKL. The CDR3 spans 17 residues. V was pared by 0 bases and J by 0 bases, with 7 bases of the junction left unmatched. CDR3 sequence reads: CASSQDGVAGSSYEQYF. In nucleotides, the CDR3 is TGCGCCAGCAGCCAAGACGGGGTAGCGGGGTCCTCCTACGAGCAGTACTTC.

As for this clonotype: At one of its ends the junction is not consistent with the germline gene, which may arise from a read error. CDR3 loop: CRSTGLTAKDTQYF. The CDR3 bases are TGCCGCAGCACTGGGCTAACAGCCAAAGACACTCAGTATTTC. This sequence joins TRBV10-1 and TRBJ2-3; no reliable D call. The CDR3 totals 14 residues. From germline, CDR1 is WNHNN and CDR2 SYGVQD (reference sequence).

This clonotype was seen just once. The rearrangement joins TRBV6-1 to TRBJ2-4; perhaps TRBD2 as D (7 bases). The CDR3 sequence is 15 residues long. V lost 6 bases and J 13 bases, leaving 25 bases between the germline ends. The V gene's germline CDR1 is MNHNS and CDR2 SASEGT. The CDR3 bases are TGTGCCAGCAGCCTGGGGACGGGGGGCACAAACACGCAGTACTTC. This sequence encodes CASSLGTGGTNTQYF.

This clonotype was seen only a few times. The rearrangement uses TRBV6-1 and TRBJ2-3; D ambiguous. The germline gives CDR1 MNHNS, CDR2 SASEGT. V gave up 8 bases and J gave up 14 bases, with 17 bases separating them. This CDR3 has 11 amino acids. CDR3 sequence: CASWSTEALYF. The CDR3 nucleotides read TGTGCCAGCTGGTCCACAGAGGCGCTGTATTTT.

V and J are TRBV5-1 and TRBJ2-2; D is unclear. The V end lost 0 bases, the J end lost 2 bases, and 5 bases lay between the germline ends. This CDR3 is built from 14 residues. CDR1 SGHRS and CDR2 YFSETQ come from the germline V gene. The CDR3 here is CASSLGVNTGELFF. The CDR3 DNA reads TGCGCCAGCAGCTTGGGTGTCAACACCGGGGAGCTGTTTTTT.

As concerns this clonotype: A much larger clone differs by one base, so this may be a read error. The V and J genes are TRBV15 and TRBJ2-1; D not certain. CDR3 length: 14 amino acids. Germline values: CDR1 LNHNV, CDR2 YYDKDF (reference sequence). V lost 0 bases and J 10 bases, leaving 13 bases between the germline ends. CDR3 sequence (DNA): TGTGCCACCAGCAGAGATGCAGGCCCCTACGAGCAGTTCTTC. It encodes CATSRDAGPYEQFF.

This rearrangement joins TRBV6-5 to TRBJ2-5; D possibly corresponds to TRBD2 (7 bases). The V end was cut by 0 bases, the J end by 7 bases, with 9 bases between. This CDR3 region has 13 residues. CDR1 is MNHEY, CDR2 SVGAGI, per germline. The DNA for the CDR3 is TGTGCCAGCAGTTACTCGGGAGGGGGGACCCAGTACTTC. It specifies CASSYSGGGTQYF.

CDR3 bases: TGTGCCAGCAGTGAAGCGACAGGGGGCCAAGAGACCCAGTACTTC. Its protein is CASSEATGGQETQYF. The chain uses TRBV6-1 and TRBJ2-5; 9 bases are shared with TRBD1. Germline CDR1 is MNHNS and CDR2 is SASEGT. V lost 0 bases and J lost 1; bases outside the gene matches: 0. This CDR3 region has 15 residues.

J is TRBJ2-5 and V is TRBV10-3; D possibly corresponds to TRBD2 (7 bases). This CDR3 spans 14 amino acids. Germline V lookup: CDR1 ENHRY, CDR2 SYGVKD. Trimming stripped 11 bases from V and 10 bases from J, with 26 bases between. CDR3 DNA sequence: TGTGCCGGTCACGGGGGGCGTACCCAAGACATCCAGTACTTC. It codes for CAGHGGRTQDIQYF.